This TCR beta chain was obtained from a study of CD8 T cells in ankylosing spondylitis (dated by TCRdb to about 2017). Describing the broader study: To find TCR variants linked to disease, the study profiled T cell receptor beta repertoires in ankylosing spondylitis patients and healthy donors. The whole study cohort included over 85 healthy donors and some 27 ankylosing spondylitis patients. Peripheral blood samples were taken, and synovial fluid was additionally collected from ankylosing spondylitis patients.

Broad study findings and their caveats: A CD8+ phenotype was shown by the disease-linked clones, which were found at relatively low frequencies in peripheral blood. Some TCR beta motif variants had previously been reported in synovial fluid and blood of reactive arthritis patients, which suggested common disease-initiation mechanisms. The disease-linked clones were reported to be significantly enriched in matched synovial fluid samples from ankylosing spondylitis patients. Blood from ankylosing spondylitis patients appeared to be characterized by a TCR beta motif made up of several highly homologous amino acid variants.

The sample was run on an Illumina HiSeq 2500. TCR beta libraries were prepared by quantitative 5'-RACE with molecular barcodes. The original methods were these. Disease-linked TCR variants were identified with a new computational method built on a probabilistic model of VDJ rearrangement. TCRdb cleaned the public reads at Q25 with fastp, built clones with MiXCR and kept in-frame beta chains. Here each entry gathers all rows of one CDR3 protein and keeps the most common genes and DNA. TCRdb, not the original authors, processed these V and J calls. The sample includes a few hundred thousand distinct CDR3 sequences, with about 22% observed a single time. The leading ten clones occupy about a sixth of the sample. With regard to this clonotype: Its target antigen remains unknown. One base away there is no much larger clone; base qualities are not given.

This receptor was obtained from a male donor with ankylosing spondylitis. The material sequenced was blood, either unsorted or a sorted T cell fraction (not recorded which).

The base sequence is TGCGCCAGCAGCCATGGGACCACCCTCCGGGTCGAAGCTTTCTTT. This is translated as CASSHGTTLRVEAFF. The rearrangement combines TRBV5-1 with TRBJ1-1; the D gene is possibly TRBD1, with 5 bases matching. Taken from the germline V gene, the CDR1 and CDR2 loops are SGHRS and YFSETQ. Taken from cysteine to phenylalanine, the CDR3 has 15 residues. The only DNA kept is the CDR3, 45 bases in frame from the first base. V and J lose 4 bases and 8 bases, and a span of 21 bases separates them.